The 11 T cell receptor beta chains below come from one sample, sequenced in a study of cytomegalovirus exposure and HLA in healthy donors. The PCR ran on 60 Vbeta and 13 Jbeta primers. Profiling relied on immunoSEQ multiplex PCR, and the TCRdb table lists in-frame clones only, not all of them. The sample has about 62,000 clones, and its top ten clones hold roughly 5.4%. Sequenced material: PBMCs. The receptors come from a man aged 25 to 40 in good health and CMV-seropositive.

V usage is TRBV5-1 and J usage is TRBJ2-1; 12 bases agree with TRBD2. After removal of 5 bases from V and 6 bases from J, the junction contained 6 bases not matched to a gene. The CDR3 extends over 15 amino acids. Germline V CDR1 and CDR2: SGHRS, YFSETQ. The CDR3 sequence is CASSLTSGGPNEQFF. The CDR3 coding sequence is TGCGCCAGCAGTCTGACTAGCGGGGGCCCCAATGAGCAGTTCTTC. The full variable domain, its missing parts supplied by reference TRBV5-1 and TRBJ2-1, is KAGVTQTPRYLIKTRGQQVTLSCSPISGHRSVSWYQQTPGQGLQFLFEYFSETQRNKGNFPGRFSGRQFSNSRSEMNVSTLELGDSALYLCASSLTSGGPNEQFFGPGTRLTVL.

This chain's CDR3 is CASSETGVAYEQYF. The CDR3 DNA reads TGTGCCAGCAGTGAGACAGGGGTCGCCTACGAGCAGTACTTC. The chain is built from TRBV25-1 and TRBJ2-7; TRBD1 matches 8 bases. CDR3 length: 14 residues. Germline values: CDR1 MGHDK, CDR2 SYGVNS. The ends lost 3 bases at V and 2 bases at J; junction bases unmatched: 3.

CDR3 residues: CASSLAGGVYEQYF. The DNA of the CDR3 is TGTGCCAGCAGCTTAGCGGGAGGAGTTTACGAGCAGTACTTC. The rearrangement uses TRBV11-2 and TRBJ2-7; 7 nucleotides agree with TRBD2. The length of the CDR3 is 14 residues. CDR1 is SGHAT and CDR2 is FQNNGV in the germline V gene. The V and J ends lost 1 base and 4 bases, in that order; junction bases with no gene match: 4. The full variable domain, in which reference TRBV11-2 and TRBJ2-7 provide the parts outside the CDR3, is EAGVAQSPRYKIIEKRQSVAFWCNPISGHATLYWYQQILGQGPKLLIQFQNNGVVDDSQLPKDRFSAERLKGVDSTLKIQPAKLEDSAVYLCASSLAGGVYEQYFGPGTRLTVT.

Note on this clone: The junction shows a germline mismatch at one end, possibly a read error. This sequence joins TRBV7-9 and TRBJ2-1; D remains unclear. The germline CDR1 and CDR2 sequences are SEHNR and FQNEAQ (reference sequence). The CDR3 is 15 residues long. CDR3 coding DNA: TGTGCCAGCAGCTTATACAGTGGCTCCGACAATGAGCAGTTCTTC. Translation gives CASSLYSGSDNEQFF. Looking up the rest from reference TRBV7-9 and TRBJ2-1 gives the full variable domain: DTGVSQNPRHKITKRGQNVTFRCDPISEHNRLYWYRQTLGQGPEFLTYFQNEAQLEKSRLLSDRFSAERPKGSFSTLEIQRTEQGDSAMYLCASSLYSGSDNEQFFGPGTRLTVL.

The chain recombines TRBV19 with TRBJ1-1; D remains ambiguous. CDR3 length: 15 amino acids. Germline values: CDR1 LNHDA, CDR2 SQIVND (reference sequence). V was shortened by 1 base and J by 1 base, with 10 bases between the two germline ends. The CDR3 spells CASSIGDLGNTEAFF. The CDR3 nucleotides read TGTGCCAGTAGTATAGGTGACCTAGGGAACACTGAAGCTTTCTTT. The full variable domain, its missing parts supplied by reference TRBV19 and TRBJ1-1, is DGGITQSPKYLFRKEGQNVTLSCEQNLNHDAMYWYRQDPGQGLRLIYYSQIVNDFQKGDIAEGYSVSREKKESFPLTVTSAQKNPTAFYLCASSIGDLGNTEAFFGQGTRLTVV.

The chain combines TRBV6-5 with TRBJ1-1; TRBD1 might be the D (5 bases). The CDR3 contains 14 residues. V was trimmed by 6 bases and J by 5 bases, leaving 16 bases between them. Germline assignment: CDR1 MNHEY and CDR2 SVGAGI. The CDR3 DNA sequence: TGTGCCAGCAGCCAGGGAAGACTCGAGACTGAAGCTTTCTTT. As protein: CASSQGRLETEAFF.

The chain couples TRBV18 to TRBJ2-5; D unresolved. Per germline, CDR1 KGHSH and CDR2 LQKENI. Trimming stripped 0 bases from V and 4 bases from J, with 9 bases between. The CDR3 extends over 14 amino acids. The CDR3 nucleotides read TGTGCCAGCTCACCACCGACCGAGCGAGAGACCCAGTACTTC. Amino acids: CASSPPTERETQYF. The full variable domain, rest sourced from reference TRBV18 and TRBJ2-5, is NAGVMQNPRHLVRRRGQEARLRCSPMKGHSHVYWYRQLPEEGLKFMVYLQKENIIDESGMPKERFSAEFPKEGPSILRIQQVVRGDSAAYFCASSPPTERETQYFGPGTRLLVL.

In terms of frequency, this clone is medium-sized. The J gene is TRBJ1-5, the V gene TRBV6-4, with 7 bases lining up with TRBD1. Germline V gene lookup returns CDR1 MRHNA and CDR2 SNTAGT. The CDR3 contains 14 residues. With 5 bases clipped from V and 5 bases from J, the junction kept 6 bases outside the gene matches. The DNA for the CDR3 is TGTGCCAGCAGTCCTGACAGGGAATATCAGCCCCAGCATTTT. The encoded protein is CASSPDREYQPQHF.

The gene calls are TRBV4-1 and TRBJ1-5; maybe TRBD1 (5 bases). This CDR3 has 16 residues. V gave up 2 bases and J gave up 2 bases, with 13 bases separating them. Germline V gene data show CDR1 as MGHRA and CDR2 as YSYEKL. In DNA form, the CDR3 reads TGCGCCAGCAGCCAATCGCAGCCCAGGGGCAATCAGCCCCAGCATTTT. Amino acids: CASSQSQPRGNQPQHF.

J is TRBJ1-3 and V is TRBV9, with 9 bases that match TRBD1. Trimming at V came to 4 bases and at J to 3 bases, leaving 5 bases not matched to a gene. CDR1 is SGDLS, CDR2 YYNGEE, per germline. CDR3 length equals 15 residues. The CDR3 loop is CASSPGQGGGNTIYF. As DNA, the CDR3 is TGTGCCAGCAGCCCGGGACAGGGAGGTGGAAACACCATATATTTT.

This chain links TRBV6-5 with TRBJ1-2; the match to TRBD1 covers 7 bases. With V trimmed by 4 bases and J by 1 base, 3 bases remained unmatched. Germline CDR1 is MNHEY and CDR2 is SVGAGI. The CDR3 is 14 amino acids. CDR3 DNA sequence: TGTGCCAGCAGTTCGGGACAGAGTAACTATGGCTACACCTTC. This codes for CASSSGQSNYGYTF.